A selection of T cell receptor beta chains follows, all from one sample in a study of shared clonotypes between healthy human individuals. TCRdb keeps only in-frame clones here, not all; method: immunoSEQ multiplex PCR. This sample has fewer than 3 million clones, with around 90% found just once. The specimen sequenced was naive CD4+ T cells from PBMCs. The source is a man between 18 and 29 years old in good health. Some clones in this sample may be carry-over from other donors' samples. CDR3s include the opening cysteine and the closing phenylalanine or tryptophan. A D gene is named only where the DNA matches it firmly. Size is omitted from some rows. Given values are once, few, many or a class for expanded clones.

D gene,J gene,V gene,clone size,CDR3 protein,CDR3 DNA
-,TRBJ2-5,TRBV6-6,once,CASSANSQETQYF,TGTGCCAGCAGTGCCAATAGCCAAGAGACCCAGTACTTC
-,TRBJ2-3,TRBV5-4,-,CASSLEGSADTQYF,TGTGCCAGCAGCTTGGAGGGTAGCGCAGATACGCAGTATTTT
-,TRBJ2-3,TRBV6-1,-,CASSAGYTDTQYF,TGTGCCAGCTCGGCAGGGTACACAGATACGCAGTATTTT
-,TRBJ1-5,TRBV28,-,CASSLLQENQPQHF,TGTGCCAGCAGTTTACTGCAGGAAAACCAGCCCCAGCATTTT
-,TRBJ2-2,TRBV18,-,CASSSVGGSTGELFF,TGTGCCAGCTCATCTGTTGGGGGCTCCACCGGGGAGCTGTTTTTT
-,TRBJ2-3,TRBV6-6,-,CASSPRSVITDTQYF,TGTGCCAGCAGCCCTAGATCAGTCATCACAGATACGCAGTATTTT
TRBD2,TRBJ2-1,TRBV19,once,CASSMGSGGVYNEQFF,TGTGCCAGTAGTATGGGAAGTGGGGGGGTATACAATGAGCAGTTCTTC
TRBD1,TRBJ1-5,TRBV18,-,CASSPGQANQPQHF,TGTGCCAGCTCACCCGGACAGGCAAATCAGCCCCAGCATTTT
TRBD1,TRBJ2-2,TRBV27,-,CASRLLLAPGDRVNTGELFF,TGTGCCAGCAGGTTACTACTTGCCCCAGGGGACAGGGTAAACACCGGGGAGCTGTTTTTT
-,TRBJ2-7,TRBV9,-,CASSVDPELQRKTYEQYF,TGTGCCAGCAGCGTAGACCCCGAGTTGCAGCGGAAGACCTACGAGCAGTACTTC
-,TRBJ2-3,TRBV9,-,CASSVGTPSTDTQYF,TGTGCCAGCAGCGTGGGTACCCCTAGCACAGATACGCAGTATTTT
-,TRBJ2-1,TRBV11-2,-,CASSYPSEQFF,TGTGCCAGCAGCTACCCCTCGGAGCAGTTCTTC
-,TRBJ2-2,TRBV9,-,CASSVFSNTGELFF,TGTGCCAGCAGCGTATTCTCGAACACCGGGGAGCTGTTTTTT